Sequencing of this T cell receptor (beta chain) was carried out in a study of identical twins. This clonotype was observed many times. What it binds is unknown. Trimming stripped 4 bases from V and 7 bases from J, with 13 bases between. The CDR3 length is 14 residues. Germline V gives CDR1 PRHDT, CDR2 FYEKMQ (reference sequence). Findings and limits, study-wide: Cross-sectional statistical analysis was relied on for the conclusions, without the same donors being followed. Compared with models, monozygotic twins showed more out-of-frame TCR alpha sharing. Out-of-frame beta sequences exhibited a weaker degree of excess twin sharing. Whereas memory repertoires showed no such difference, abundant cord blood beta clonotypes carried fewer insertions.

From the 5' RACE reads, TCRdb called clonotypes with MiXCR, one entry per CDR3 protein. The sample contains 690,000 or so distinct CDR3 sequences, over 5% of which appear only once. V and J are TRBV13 and TRBJ1-4; a possible D gene is TRBD1 (5 bases). Sequences were obtained from naive T cells sorted from blood. The receptor was derived from a young man in good health. The CDR3: CASSSTAAGEKLFF. DNA for the CDR3: TGTGCCAGCAGCTCGACAGCGGCTGGTGAAAAACTGTTTTTT.